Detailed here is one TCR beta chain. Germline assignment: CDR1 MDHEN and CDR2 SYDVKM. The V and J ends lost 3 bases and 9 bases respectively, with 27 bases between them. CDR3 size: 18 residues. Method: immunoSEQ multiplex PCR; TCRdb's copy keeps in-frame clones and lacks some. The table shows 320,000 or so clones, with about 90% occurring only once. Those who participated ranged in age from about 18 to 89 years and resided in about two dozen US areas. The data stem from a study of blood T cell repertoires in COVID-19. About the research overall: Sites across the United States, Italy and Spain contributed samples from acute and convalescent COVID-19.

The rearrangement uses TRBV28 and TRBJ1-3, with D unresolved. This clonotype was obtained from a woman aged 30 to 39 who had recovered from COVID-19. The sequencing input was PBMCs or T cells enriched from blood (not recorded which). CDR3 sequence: CASSFRDPDSFLGGTIYF. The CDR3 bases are TGTGCCAGCAGTTTCAGAGATCCGGACTCCTTCTTGGGCGGCACCATATATTTT.